Only a few counts were recorded for the clone carrying this T cell receptor (beta chain). This sample was included in a study of blood T cell repertoires in COVID-19. For the study at large: COVID-19 samples from acute and convalescent phases originated in the United States, Italy and Spain. In each case, the material was cDNA or gDNA derived from T cells, B-cell-depleted T cells, or PBMCs.

Germline values: CDR1 SGHTA, CDR2 FQGTGA. Trimming stripped 0 bases from V and 4 bases from J, with 13 bases between. The CDR3 spans 16 residues. How the authors handled the data: Using reference gene primer amplification, nucleated cell counts were estimated. TCRdb keeps only in-frame clones here, not all; method: immunoSEQ multiplex PCR. V, J and clone size are those of that table, while D and trimming were read from the DNA. The sample lists around 78,000 clones, roughly 91% occurring once. This sequence originates from a woman aged 50 to 60 in a cohort sampled during active COVID-19. The chain joins TRBV7-3 to TRBJ2-1; D call uncertain. The sequenced material came from peripheral blood. CDR3 region: CASSLTRVTTYNEQFF. CDR3 sequence (DNA): TGTGCCAGCAGCTTAACCCGGGTGACCACGTACAATGAGCAGTTCTTC.